The T cell receptor beta chain under discussion was sequenced for a study of blood T cell repertoires in COVID-19. Study-wide context: Sites in the United States, Italy and Spain provided acute and convalescent COVID-19 samples.

Trimming cost V 8 bases and J 4 bases; bases outside gene matches: 5. The CDR3 totals 14 residues. The germline V gene encodes CDR1 KGHDR and CDR2 SFDVKD. Methods used by the authors: Reference gene primers were amplified, and this amplification served to estimate nucleated cell counts. Profiled with immunoSEQ multiplex PCR; TCRdb holds only in-frame clones, not every one. That table supplies the V and J calls and clone size; D and trimming were determined from the DNA. The data hold roughly 70,000 clones, with roughly three quarters observed a single time. V usage is TRBV24-1 and J usage is TRBJ1-5; 9 positions agree with TRBD1. What was sequenced was peripheral blood. The TCR originated in a man aged 65-85 years with COVID-19, enrolled during active disease. Written as DNA, the CDR3 is TGTGCCACCACCCCGACAGGGGGGAATCAGCCCCAGCATTTT. As protein: CATTPTGGNQPQHF.